This entry is about one T cell receptor (beta chain). As yet, its antigen is unknown. This record comes from a study of cytomegalovirus exposure and HLA in healthy donors. General study results and limits: The study designated fewer than 200 TCR beta chains cytomegalovirus-associated.

The CDR3 covers 14 residues. V was cut by 2 bases and J by 6 bases, with 14 bases left in between. CDR1 and CDR2 from the germline V gene are MNHNS and SASEGT. With 60 Vbeta and 13 Jbeta primers, the PCR was carried out. TCRdb's table, derived via immunoSEQ multiplex PCR, lists solely in-frame clones and lacks some. The table for this sample gives about 160,000 clones. Material: PBMCs. This chain uses TRBV6-1 with TRBJ2-7, with TRBD2 as a possible D gene (6 bases). The sequence derives from a man aged 30 to 45 in good health and CMV-seronegative. DNA of the CDR3: TGTGCCAGCAGTGAATTAGGCCAGGGAGGCGAGCAGTACTTC. Protein product: CASSELGQGGEQYF.